This T cell receptor (beta chain) was recovered during a study of blood T cells in healthy people across ages. Then a second PCR, running roughly 7 to 11 cycles, was carried out with a sample-barcoded 5' primer and a J-beta primer mix. Via MiXCR, TCRdb re-called the 5' RACE reads, giving one row per CDR3 protein. The table has 1.5 million to 2 million distinct CDR3 sequences, under 30% seen once. This clonotype was recorded at least ten times. The CDR3 contains 12 residues. Germline CDR1 reads SGHTA; CDR2 reads FQGNSA. The ends were cut back, 6 bases at V and 0 bases at J, with 4 bases in the middle. Input material: blood. The sequence was collected from a woman in her twenties or thirties in good health. The chain links TRBV7-2 to TRBJ2-3; no firm D call. The chain's CDR3 is CASRMSTDTQYF. CDR3 DNA sequence: TGTGCCAGCAGGATGAGCACAGATACGCAGTATTTT.